These 8 T cell receptor beta chains came from one sample sequenced in a study of blood T cells in healthy people across ages. Sample-barcoded 5' priming and a J-beta primer mix drove a second PCR of 7 to 11 cycles. TCRdb itself ran the 5' RACE reads through MiXCR, one entry per CDR3 protein. The sample records approximately 960,000 distinct CDR3 sequences, under 35% being singletons. The data also belong to a second study, concerning T cells of mothers and their children.

The sequencing sample was made of blood. The receptors were gathered from a woman aged 40-49 years in good health.

This clonotype was recorded at least ten times. V is TRBV28 and J is TRBJ2-7; 13 positions match TRBD2. This CDR3 is built from 14 residues. Germline CDR1 and CDR2: MDHEN and SYDVKM. V was pared by 6 bases and J by 4 bases, with 3 bases of the junction left unmatched. This CDR3 is CASRLAGGRYEQYF. As DNA, the CDR3 is TGTGCCAGCAGACTAGCGGGGGGGCGTTACGAGCAGTACTTC. Looking up the rest from reference TRBV28 and TRBJ2-7 gives the full variable domain: DVKVTQSSRYLVKRTGEKVFLECVQDMDHENMFWYRQDPGLGLRLIYFSYDVKMKEKGDIPEGYSVSREKKERFSLILESASTNQTSMYLCASRLAGGRYEQYFGPGTRLTVT.

There are a few counts of this clonotype. This may be a read error, as it is one base from a much larger clone. The V call is TRBV5-1, the J call TRBJ1-6; 8 bases align to TRBD1. V shed 4 bases, J shed 10 bases, and the junction held 10 bases outside the gene matches. The germline CDR1 and CDR2 sequences are SGHRS and YFSETQ. The length of the CDR3 is 15 residues. CDR3 protein: CASSKTGVGRSPLHF. The CDR3 region has the DNA TGCGCCAGCAGCAAGACAGGGGTAGGCCGCTCACCCCTCCACTTT.

The rearrangement uses TRBV4-1 and TRBJ2-3; no clear D gene. The V gene's germline CDR1 is MGHRA and CDR2 YSYEKL. This CDR3 comprises 14 residues. The V end lost 0 bases, the J end lost 4 bases, and 8 bases lay between the germline ends. DNA for the CDR3: TGCGCCAGCAGCCAAGATGAAGACCCAGATACGCAGTATTTT. Protein sequence: CASSQDEDPDTQYF.

The chain uses TRBV6-1 and TRBJ1-2; a weak D match, TRBD1 (5 bases). Germline values: CDR1 MNHNS, CDR2 SASEGT. The V and J ends lost 3 bases and 7 bases respectively, with 21 bases between them. The CDR3 is 16 residues long. CDR3 region: CASSDYRRGSVAGYTF. CDR3 DNA sequence: TGTGCCAGCAGTGATTATCGACGGGGGTCCGTTGCTGGCTACACCTTC.

This clonotype was detected only once. One base away lies a much larger clone, so this may be a sequencing read error. The chain is built from TRBV7-3 and TRBJ2-1, with 9 positions matching TRBD2. After removal of 2 bases from V and 7 bases from J, the junction contained 6 bases not matched to a gene. CDR3 length: 15 amino acids. The germline V gene encodes CDR1 SGHTA and CDR2 FQGTGA. The CDR3 reads CASSLLAGRQNEQFF. The DNA of the CDR3 is TGTGCCAGCAGCTTACTAGCGGGGAGGCAAAATGAGCAGTTCTTC.

This clonotype was seen ten or more times. The chain joins TRBV15 to TRBJ2-5, with 10 positions matching TRBD1. The J call may be incorrect, as the DNA end agrees better with TRBJ2-7. This CDR3 is 15 amino acids long. Germline loops: CDR1 LNHNV, CDR2 YYDKDF (reference sequence). As DNA, the CDR3 is TGTGCCACCAGCAGGGGCGGACAGGGGGCCTACGAGCAGTACTTC. Translated: CATSRGGQGAYEQYF.

This clonotype was counted many times. The J gene is TRBJ1-1, the V gene TRBV12-3 or TRBV12-4; D is uncertain. Trimming took 0 bases from V and 4 from J, leaving 9 bases between them. The CDR3 sequence is 14 residues long. CDR3 sequence: CASSLAPRVTEAFF. CDR3 in DNA: TGTGCCAGCAGTTTAGCCCCTAGGGTCACTGAAGCTTTCTTT.

The chain employs TRBV2 and TRBJ1-1; 7 nucleotides agree with TRBD1. This CDR3 is 16 amino acids long. Per germline, CDR1 SNHLY and CDR2 FYNNEI. The ends lost 5 bases at V and 0 bases at J; junction bases unmatched: 9. CDR3: CASSTTGLGMNTEAFF. Here the CDR3 DNA reads TGTGCCAGCAGTACGACAGGGCTAGGGATGAACACTGAAGCTTTCTTT.